The 30 T cell receptor beta chains below were found in one sample sequenced in a study of T cell responses to AZD1222 COVID-19 vaccine. The protocol was immunoSEQ multiplex PCR, while the TCRdb copy is restricted to in-frame clones and leaves out a portion. The profile shows about 120,000 clones, approximately 86% of them singletons. The source was peripheral blood, collected 28 days after the second AZD1222 dose. These receptors were collected from an adult who received the AZD1222 COVID-19 vaccine.

The genes are TRBV5-4 and TRBJ1-2; 10 bases fit TRBD1. Germline V gives CDR1 SGHNT, CDR2 YYREEE (reference sequence). CDR3 length: 16 amino acids. The trim removed 5 bases at V and 7 bases at J, leaving 14 bases unmatched. The DNA of the CDR3 is TGTGCCAGCAGGACTCAGACAGGGGGCAACTGGGGTGGCTACACCTTC. The encoded protein is CASRTQTGGNWGGYTF.

This chain links TRBV21-1 with TRBJ2-7; TRBD2 is the table's D call and was not checked against the DNA. TRBV21-1 is flagged as a pseudogene. The CDR3 has 14 residues. This CDR3 is CASSNPQAGGEQYF. CDR3 DNA sequence: TGTGCCAGCAGCAATCCCCAGGCGGGGGGCGAGCAGTACTTC.

V gene TRBV9 combines with J gene TRBJ1-6; D is unresolved. Germline CDR1 SGDLS, CDR2 YYNGEE. The CDR3 covers 16 residues. Trimming stripped 4 bases from V and 0 bases from J, with 11 bases between. This CDR3 is CASSPHDSSYNSPLHF. The CDR3 DNA is TGTGCCAGCAGCCCACATGATAGCTCCTATAATTCACCCCTCCACTTT.

The chain couples TRBV7-9 to TRBJ2-7; D gene unclear. Deletions cut 4 bases from V and 5 bases from J, with 15 bases between. The CDR3 extends over 14 amino acids. Germline CDR1 and CDR2: SEHNR and FQNEAQ (reference sequence). DNA for the CDR3: TGTGCCAGCAGCTCATTATGGAAACAGAACGAGCAGTACTTC. It codes for CASSSLWKQNEQYF.

The genes are TRBV4-3 and TRBJ2-7; D is uncertain. Per the germline V gene, CDR1 is LGHNA and CDR2 is YSLEER. V shed 0 bases and J shed 9 bases, with 12 bases lying between them. The CDR3 runs to 13 residues. CDR3 coding DNA: TGCGCCAGCAGCCAAGATAAGGGCCTAGGGCAGTACTTC. Amino acids: CASSQDKGLGQYF.

In nucleotides, the CDR3 is TGTGCCATCAGTGAGTTCAGGGAGGGGGTAGCGGACATTCAGTACTTC. It is translated as CAISEFREGVADIQYF. This sequence joins TRBV10-3 and TRBJ2-4; TRBD2 might be the D (7 bases). This CDR3 comprises 16 residues. V was shortened by 1 base and J by 8 bases, with 18 bases between the two germline ends. Germline V gene sequence: CDR1 ENHRY, CDR2 SYGVKD.

The J gene is TRBJ2-5, the V gene TRBV18, with 8 nucleotides matching TRBD2. Germline CDR1 KGHSH, CDR2 LQKENI. Unmatched junction bases numbered 6, after V lost 3 bases and J lost 6 bases. The CDR3 is made up of 14 amino acids. Here the CDR3 DNA reads TGTGCCAGCTCACCGGGGACTAGGTGGCAGACCCAGTACTTC. Residues: CASSPGTRWQTQYF.

V is TRBV30 and J is TRBJ2-2, with D possibly being TRBD2 (5 bases). Germline V gene data show CDR1 as GTSNPN and CDR2 as SVGIG (reference sequence). CDR3 length: 13 residues. V lost 7 bases and J lost 6, with 15 bases in between. The CDR3 sequence: CAYSLRASGELFF. In DNA form, the CDR3 reads TGTGCCTACTCCTTGAGGGCTTCCGGGGAGCTGTTTTTT.

This rearrangement joins TRBV7-6 to TRBJ1-1; D gene ambiguous. With 0 bases removed from V and 5 bases from J, the gap between germline ends came to 7 bases. Germline V gene sequence: CDR1 SGHVS, CDR2 FNYEAQ. The CDR3 runs to 13 residues. The CDR3 is CASSLALGTEAFF. The CDR3, as DNA: TGTGCCAGCAGCTTAGCGCTAGGGACTGAAGCTTTCTTT.

The chain combines TRBV28 with TRBJ1-4, with 8 bases fitting TRBD1. Germline trimming cut 5 bases from V and 0 bases from J; bases unmatched to any gene: 11. The CDR3 extends over 18 amino acids. Germline V gene data show CDR1 as MDHEN and CDR2 as SYDVKM. CDR3 protein: CASSTWTGQSATNEKLFF. Here the CDR3 DNA reads TGTGCCAGCAGTACGTGGACAGGGCAGAGTGCAACTAATGAAAAACTGTTTTTT.

The genes are TRBV10-3 and TRBJ1-6, with D possibly being TRBD1 (5 bases). V dropped 5 bases and J dropped 8 bases, with 10 bases sitting between them. The CDR3 length is 13 residues. Germline assignment: CDR1 ENHRY and CDR2 SYGVKD. CDR3 protein: CAISRDEDSPLHF. CDR3 DNA: TGTGCCATCAGTCGGGACGAGGATTCACCCCTCCACTTT.

This chain connects TRBV19 to TRBJ1-6; D unresolved. V was shortened by 8 bases and J by 9 bases, with 14 bases between the two germline ends. The CDR3 is 13 residues long. In germline, CDR1 is LNHDA, CDR2 SQIVND (reference sequence). The chain's CDR3 is CASRGRLSSPLHF. As DNA, the CDR3 is TGTGCCAGTCGTGGGCGGTTGAGTTCACCCCTCCACTTT.

This rearrangement joins TRBV9 to TRBJ2-3, with TRBD1 matching 8 bases. This CDR3 is 15 amino acids long. Germline CDR1 is SGDLS and CDR2 is YYNGEE. The V and J ends lost 5 bases and 3 bases, in that order; junction bases with no gene match: 8. In DNA, the CDR3 is TGTGCCAGCAGAGCACAGGGGGTAGTGACAGATACGCAGTATTTT. Protein sequence: CASRAQGVVTDTQYF.

The chain is built from TRBV7-2 and TRBJ2-3; D is possibly TRBD1 (5 bases). Trimming cost V 1 base and J 0 bases, with 8 bases left between them. The CDR3 length is 15 residues. Germline V gene sequence: CDR1 SGHTA, CDR2 FQGNSA. The CDR3 sequence: CASSLGPGSTDTQYF. DNA for the CDR3: TGTGCCAGCAGCTTAGGGCCAGGGAGCACAGATACGCAGTATTTT.

The chain has TRBV9 and TRBJ1-1; TRBD1 matches 11 bases. The CDR3 covers 16 residues. Trimming at V came to 3 bases and at J to 4 bases, leaving 8 bases not matched to a gene. Germline assignment: CDR1 SGDLS and CDR2 YYNGEE. CDR3 region: CASSGPDRGLGTEAFF. The DNA of the CDR3 is TGTGCCAGCAGCGGGCCGGACAGGGGGCTCGGCACTGAAGCTTTCTTT.

The chain links TRBV20-1 to TRBJ1-2; no reliable D call. This CDR3 is built from 11 residues. The germline V and J ends were trimmed by 3 bases and 5 bases, with 7 bases remaining between them. Germline CDR1 is DFQATT and CDR2 is SNEGSKA (reference sequence). The CDR3 DNA follows: TGCAGTGCTAGGGACTTTTATGGCTACACCTTC. Encoded protein: CSARDFYGYTF.

The chain employs TRBV19 and TRBJ2-1; 8 positions agree with TRBD2. The J segment lost 3 bases and the V segment lost 3 bases, leaving 10 bases of the junction unmatched. This CDR3 comprises 17 residues. Per germline, CDR1 LNHDA and CDR2 SQIVND (reference sequence). The CDR3 here is CASSMSAGGSLYNEQFF. CDR3 nucleotides: TGTGCCAGTAGTATGTCGGCGGGGGGATCACTCTACAATGAGCAGTTCTTC.

The gene calls are TRBV7-9 and TRBJ1-2, with TRBD1 matching over 8 bases. Germline V gene sequence: CDR1 SEHNR, CDR2 FQNEAQ (reference sequence). The CDR3 spans 16 residues. Trimming at V came to 5 bases and at J to 7 bases, leaving 15 bases not matched to a gene. The CDR3 bases are TGTGCCAGCAGCCCAGGGGGCGCGCAGGTAGTAACTGGCTACACCTTC. Its protein product is CASSPGGAQVVTGYTF. Combining the CDR3 with reference TRBV7-9 and TRBJ1-2 gives the whole variable domain DTGVSQNPRHKITKRGQNVTFRCDPISEHNRLYWYRQTLGQGPEFLTYFQNEAQLEKSRLLSDRFSAERPKGSFSTLEIQRTEQGDSAMYLCASSPGGAQVVTGYTFGSGTRLTVV.

The V gene is TRBV27, the J gene TRBJ1-1; D gene uncertain. The CDR3 contains 13 residues. Germline loops: CDR1 MNHEY, CDR2 SMNVEV (reference sequence). Between the trimmed V and J ends, which lost 5 bases and 0 bases, there was a span of 7 bases. As DNA, the CDR3 is TGTGCCAGCAGTGGGATACTGAACACTGAAGCTTTCTTT. It codes for CASSGILNTEAFF.

The rearrangement uses TRBV6-5 and TRBJ1-5; 9 positions match TRBD1. This CDR3 comprises 15 residues. Germline CDR1 is MNHEY and CDR2 is SVGAGI. The V and J ends lost 5 bases and 1 base, in that order; junction bases with no gene match: 3. The CDR3 spells CASSMDRGSNQPQHF. The CDR3 DNA follows: TGTGCCAGCAGTATGGACAGGGGAAGCAATCAGCCCCAGCATTTT.

The J gene is TRBJ2-5, the V gene TRBV9; 10 bases are a match to TRBD2. V shed 4 bases, J shed 5 bases, and the junction held 5 bases outside the gene matches. Germline V lookup: CDR1 SGDLS, CDR2 YYNGEE. The CDR3 sequence is 14 residues long. This chain's CDR3 is CASSFMTSGETQYF. The CDR3, as DNA: TGTGCCAGCAGCTTCATGACTAGCGGGGAGACCCAGTACTTC.

The rearrangement uses TRBV7-3 and TRBJ2-1; 9 bases fit TRBD1. The CDR3 contains 14 residues. CDR1 and CDR2 from the germline V gene are SGHTA and FQGTGA. The ends lost 5 bases at V and 6 bases at J; junction bases unmatched: 5. The CDR3 loop reads CASSPGTGTNEQFF. CDR3 sequence (DNA): TGTGCCAGCAGCCCCGGGACAGGGACCAATGAGCAGTTCTTC.

The V and J genes are TRBV28 and TRBJ1-3, with D hard to call. V lost 6 bases and J lost 0, with 9 bases in between. Germline assignment: CDR1 MDHEN and CDR2 SYDVKM. The CDR3 is 14 amino acids. CDR3 amino acids: CASRSGLSGNTIYF. In DNA, the CDR3 is TGTGCCAGCAGATCCGGACTCTCTGGAAACACCATATATTTT.

This clone appeared a few times. This chain uses TRBV7-9 with TRBJ2-1; no firm D call. Trimming removed 2 bases at V and 8 bases at J, with 10 bases between. Germline CDR1 reads SEHNR; CDR2 reads FQNEAQ (reference sequence). There are 13 residues in the CDR3. The CDR3 region is CASSLLSADEQFF. The CDR3 DNA sequence: TGTGCCAGCAGCTTATTAAGTGCCGATGAGCAGTTCTTC.

This chain links TRBV19 with TRBJ1-1; D gene uncertain. With 10 bases removed from V and 1 base from J, the gap between germline ends came to 16 bases. The CDR3 spans 14 residues. Germline V lookup: CDR1 LNHDA, CDR2 SQIVND (reference sequence). The CDR3 bases are TGTGCCACCACCGGGATCCTTTGGAACACTGAAGCTTTCTTT. Translation: CATTGILWNTEAFF.

The gene calls are TRBV5-6 and TRBJ2-5, with a possible D match to TRBD2 (6 bases). The CDR3 runs to 14 residues. Germline CDR1 is SGHDT and CDR2 is YYEEEE. Trimming stripped 0 bases from V and 5 bases from J, with 11 bases between. CDR3 loop: CASSLDGGWETQYF. The CDR3 region has the DNA TGTGCCAGCAGCTTGGATGGAGGGTGGGAGACCCAGTACTTC.

This clone came up once. The chain joins TRBV12-5 to TRBJ2-2, with D uncertain. The CDR3 totals 16 residues. Between the trimmed V and J ends, which lost 3 bases and 6 bases, there was a span of 17 bases. CDR1 is LGHNT, CDR2 FRNRAP, per germline. The CDR3 region has the DNA TGTGCTAGTGGTTTCCTGTCTCCGGATGCGGCCGGGGAGCTGTTTTTT. It is translated as CASGFLSPDAAGELFF.

The chain uses TRBV28 and TRBJ1-4, with D maybe TRBD1 (5 bases). The CDR3 runs 13 residues. The V end lost 2 bases, the J end lost 6 bases, and 7 bases lay between the germline ends. CDR1 and CDR2 (germline): MDHEN, SYDVKM. CDR3 region: CASSLVGDEKLFF. As DNA, the CDR3 is TGTGCCAGCAGTTTAGTAGGGGATGAAAAACTGTTTTTT.

V gene TRBV7-9 combines with J gene TRBJ1-2; 7 positions match TRBD1. CDR3 size: 17 residues. Germline V gene sequence: CDR1 SEHNR, CDR2 FQNEAQ (reference sequence). V shed 8 bases and J 0 bases; nucleotides not matched to a gene: 15. CDR3 amino acids: CASSTPGGGPTNYGYTF. As DNA, the CDR3 is TGTGCCAGCTCTACCCCAGGGGGGGGACCGACTAACTATGGCTACACCTTC.

This clone was counted only a few times. V is TRBV27 and J is TRBJ2-6; 8 bases are a match to TRBD2. Per germline, CDR1 MNHEY and CDR2 SMNVEV (reference sequence). J lost 2 bases, V lost 10 bases, and 7 bases had no gene match. This CDR3 contains 15 residues. The CDR3 reads CATPREGAGANVLTF. The CDR3 DNA reads TGTGCCACCCCTCGGGAGGGGGCTGGGGCCAACGTCCTGACTTTC.